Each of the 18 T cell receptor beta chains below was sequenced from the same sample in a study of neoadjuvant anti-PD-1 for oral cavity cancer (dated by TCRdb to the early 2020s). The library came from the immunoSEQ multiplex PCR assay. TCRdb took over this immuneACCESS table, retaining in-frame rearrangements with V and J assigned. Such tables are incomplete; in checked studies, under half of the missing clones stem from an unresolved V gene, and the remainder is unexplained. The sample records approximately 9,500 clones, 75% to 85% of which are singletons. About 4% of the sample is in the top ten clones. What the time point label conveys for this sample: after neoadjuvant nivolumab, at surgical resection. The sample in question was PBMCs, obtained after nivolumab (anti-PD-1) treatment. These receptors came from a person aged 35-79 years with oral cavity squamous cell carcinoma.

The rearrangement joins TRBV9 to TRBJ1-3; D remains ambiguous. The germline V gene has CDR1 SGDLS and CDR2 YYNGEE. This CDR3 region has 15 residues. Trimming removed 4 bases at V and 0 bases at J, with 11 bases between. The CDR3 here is CASSNRRDSGNTIYF. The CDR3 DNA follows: TGTGCCAGCAGCAACCGACGAGACTCTGGAAACACCATATATTTT.

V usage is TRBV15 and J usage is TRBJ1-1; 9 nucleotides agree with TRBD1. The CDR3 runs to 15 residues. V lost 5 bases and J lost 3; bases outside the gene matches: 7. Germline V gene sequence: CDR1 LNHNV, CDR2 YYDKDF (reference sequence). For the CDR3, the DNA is TGTGCCACCAGCCCACGACAGGGGGGGTACACTGAAGCTTTCTTT. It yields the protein CATSPRQGGYTEAFF. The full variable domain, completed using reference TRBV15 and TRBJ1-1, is DAMVIQNPRYQVTQFGKPVTLSCSQTLNHNVMYWYQQKSSQAPKLLFHYYDKDFNNEADTPDNFQSRRPNTSFCFLDIRSPGLGDTAMYLCATSPRQGGYTEAFFGQGTRLTVV.

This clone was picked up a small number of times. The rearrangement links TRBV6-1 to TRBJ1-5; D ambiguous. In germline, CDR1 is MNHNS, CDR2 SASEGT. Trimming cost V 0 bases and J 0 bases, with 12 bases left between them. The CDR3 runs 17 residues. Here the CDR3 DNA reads TGTGCCAGCAGTGAAGCAGGCAAATTAAATAGCAATCAGCCCCAGCATTTT. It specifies CASSEAGKLNSNQPQHF.

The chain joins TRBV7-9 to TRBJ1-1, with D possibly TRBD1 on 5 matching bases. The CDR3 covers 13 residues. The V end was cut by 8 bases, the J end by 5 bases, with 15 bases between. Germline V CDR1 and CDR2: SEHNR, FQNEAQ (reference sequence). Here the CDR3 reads CASGTGGRTEAFF. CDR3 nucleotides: TGTGCCAGCGGAACGGGGGGGAGGACTGAAGCTTTCTTT.

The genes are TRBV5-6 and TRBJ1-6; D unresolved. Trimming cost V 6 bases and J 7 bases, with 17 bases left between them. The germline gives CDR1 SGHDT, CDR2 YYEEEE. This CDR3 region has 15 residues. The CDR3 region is CASNPEGSGNSPLHF. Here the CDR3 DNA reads TGTGCCAGCAACCCGGAGGGATCTGGCAATTCACCCCTCCACTTT.

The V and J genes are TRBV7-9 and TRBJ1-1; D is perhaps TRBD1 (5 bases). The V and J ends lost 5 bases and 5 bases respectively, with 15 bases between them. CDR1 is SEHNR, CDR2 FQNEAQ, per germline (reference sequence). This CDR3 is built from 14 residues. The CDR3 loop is CASSIRELGTEAFF. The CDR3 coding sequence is TGTGCCAGCAGCATCAGGGAGTTGGGTACTGAAGCTTTCTTT.

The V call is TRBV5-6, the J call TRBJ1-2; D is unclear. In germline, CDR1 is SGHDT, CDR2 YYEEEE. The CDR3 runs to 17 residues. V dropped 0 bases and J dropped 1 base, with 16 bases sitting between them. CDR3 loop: CASSLGEVRHRNYGYTF. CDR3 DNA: TGTGCCAGCAGCTTGGGGGAGGTTCGACACCGTAACTATGGCTACACCTTC.

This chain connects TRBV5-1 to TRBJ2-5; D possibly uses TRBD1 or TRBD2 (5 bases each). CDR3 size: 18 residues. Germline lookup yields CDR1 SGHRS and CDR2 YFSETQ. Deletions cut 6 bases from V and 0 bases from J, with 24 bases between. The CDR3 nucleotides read TGCGCCAGCACTTCCCACCCCTCGGGGCGAGAGTACCAAGAGACCCAGTACTTC. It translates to CASTSHPSGREYQETQYF. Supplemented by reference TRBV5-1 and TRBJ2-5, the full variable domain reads KAGVTQTPRYLIKTRGQQVTLSCSPISGHRSVSWYQQTPGQGLQFLFEYFSETQRNKGNFPGRFSGRQFSNSRSEMNVSTLELGDSALYLCASTSHPSGREYQETQYFGPGTRLLVL.

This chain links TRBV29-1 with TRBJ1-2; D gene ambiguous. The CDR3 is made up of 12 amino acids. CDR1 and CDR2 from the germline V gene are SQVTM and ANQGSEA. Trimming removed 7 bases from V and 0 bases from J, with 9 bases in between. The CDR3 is CSASQTNYGYTF. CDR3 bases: TGCAGCGCGTCCCAGACTAACTATGGCTACACCTTC.

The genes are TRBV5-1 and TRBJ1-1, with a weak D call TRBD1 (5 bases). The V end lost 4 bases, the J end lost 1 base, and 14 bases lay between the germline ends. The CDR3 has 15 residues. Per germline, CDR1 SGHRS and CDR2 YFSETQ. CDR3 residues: CASSRQRDRNTEAFF. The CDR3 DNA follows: TGCGCCAGCAGCCGACAGCGCGACAGGAACACTGAAGCTTTCTTT.

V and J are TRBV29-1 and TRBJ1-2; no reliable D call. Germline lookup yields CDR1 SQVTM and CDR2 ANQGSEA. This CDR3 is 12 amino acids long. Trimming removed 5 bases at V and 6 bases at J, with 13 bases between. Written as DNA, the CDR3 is TGCAGCGTTCAGCAGTCAGGCGATGGCTACACCTTC. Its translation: CSVQQSGDGYTF.

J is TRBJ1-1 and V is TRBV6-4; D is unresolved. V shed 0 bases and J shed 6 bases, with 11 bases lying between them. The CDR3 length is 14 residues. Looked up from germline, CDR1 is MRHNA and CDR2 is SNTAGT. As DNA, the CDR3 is TGTGCCAGCAGTGACTCCGACGGGTCGGCTGAAGCTTTCTTT. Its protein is CASSDSDGSAEAFF.

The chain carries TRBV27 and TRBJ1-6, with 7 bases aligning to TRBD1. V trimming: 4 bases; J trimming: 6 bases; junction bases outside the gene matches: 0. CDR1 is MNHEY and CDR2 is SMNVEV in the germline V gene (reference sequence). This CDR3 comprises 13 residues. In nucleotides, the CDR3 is TGTGCCAGCAGTTGGGACAGTAATTCACCCCTCCACTTT. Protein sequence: CASSWDSNSPLHF.

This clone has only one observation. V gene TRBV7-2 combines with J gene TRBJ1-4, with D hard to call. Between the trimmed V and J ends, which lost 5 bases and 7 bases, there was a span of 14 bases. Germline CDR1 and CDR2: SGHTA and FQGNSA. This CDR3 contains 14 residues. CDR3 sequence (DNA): TGTGCCAGCAGCCTGGACGACCGGCGTGAAAAACTGTTTTTT. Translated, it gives CASSLDDRREKLFF. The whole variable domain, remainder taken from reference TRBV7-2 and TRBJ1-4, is GAGVSQSPSNKVTEKGKDVELRCDPISGHTALYWYRQSLGQGLEFLIYFQGNSAPDKSGLPSDRFSAERTGGSVSTLTIQRTQQEDSAVYLCASSLDDRREKLFFGSGTQLSVL.

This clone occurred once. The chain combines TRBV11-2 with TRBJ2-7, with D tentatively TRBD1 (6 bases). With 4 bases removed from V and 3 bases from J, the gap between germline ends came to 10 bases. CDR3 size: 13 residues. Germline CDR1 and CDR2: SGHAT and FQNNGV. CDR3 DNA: TGTGCCAGCAGCTCGACAGGATTCTACGAGCAGTACTTC. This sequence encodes CASSSTGFYEQYF. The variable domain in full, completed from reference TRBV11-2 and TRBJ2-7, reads EAGVAQSPRYKIIEKRQSVAFWCNPISGHATLYWYQQILGQGPKLLIQFQNNGVVDDSQLPKDRFSAERLKGVDSTLKIQPAKLEDSAVYLCASSSTGFYEQYFGPGTRLTVT.

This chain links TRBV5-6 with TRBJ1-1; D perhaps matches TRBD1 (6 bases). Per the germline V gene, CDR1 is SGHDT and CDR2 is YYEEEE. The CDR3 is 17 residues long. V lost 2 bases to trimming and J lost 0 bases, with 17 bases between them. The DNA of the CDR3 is TGTGCCAGCAGCTTAGGGGGGGGGCCCCTCCTGAACACTGAAGCTTTCTTT. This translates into CASSLGGGPLLNTEAFF.

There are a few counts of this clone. The CDR3 region is CASSIEEGYQPQHF. The CDR3 DNA follows: TGTGCCAGTAGTATTGAAGAGGGATATCAGCCCCAGCATTTT. The rearrangement joins TRBV19 to TRBJ1-5, with unresolved D. The CDR3 loop spans 14 amino acids. Trimming pared 3 bases from V and 5 bases from J, leaving 11 bases between. Germline V lookup: CDR1 LNHDA, CDR2 SQIVND (reference sequence).

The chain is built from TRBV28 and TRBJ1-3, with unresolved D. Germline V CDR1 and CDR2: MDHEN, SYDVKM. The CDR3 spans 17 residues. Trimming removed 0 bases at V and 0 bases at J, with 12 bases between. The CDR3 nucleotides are TGTGCCAGCAGTTTATGGGAGGTGGGTCCCTCTGGAAACACCATATATTTT. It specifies CASSLWEVGPSGNTIYF.